One sample yielded the 13 T cell receptor beta chains listed below, sequenced in a study of blood T cell repertoires in COVID-19. Generated by immunoSEQ multiplex PCR, the TCRdb table keeps only in-frame clones and is missing some. The top ten clones hold about 8.2% of a sample with 150,000 to 200,000 clones, 80% to 90% of them seen once. Material: peripheral blood. The receptors were gathered from a man aged 55 to 70 with acute or convalescent COVID-19.

The chain couples TRBV6-5 to TRBJ2-1; TRBD1 aligns across 7 bases. V lost 5 bases and J lost 2; bases outside the gene matches: 3. The CDR3 length is 14 residues. Germline V lookup: CDR1 MNHEY, CDR2 SVGAGI. CDR3 residues: CASSPGQAYNEQFF. DNA of the CDR3: TGTGCCAGCAGTCCTGGACAGGCCTACAATGAGCAGTTCTTC.

This clone has only one observation. The chain has TRBV7-9 and TRBJ2-1; 14 nucleotides line up with TRBD2. J lost 6 bases, V lost 4 bases, and 11 bases had no gene match. Germline CDR1 and CDR2: SEHNR and FQNEAQ (reference sequence). CDR3 size: 18 residues. The CDR3 here is CASSSGTSGRKSPNEQFF. The CDR3 DNA is TGTGCCAGCAGCTCCGGGACTAGCGGGAGAAAGTCCCCCAATGAGCAGTTCTTC.

In regard to this clone: Different DNA sequences within this sample yield the same CDR3. The gene calls are TRBV28 and TRBJ1-2; D might be TRBD1 (5 bases). Between the trimmed V and J ends, which lost 3 bases and 5 bases, there was a span of 7 bases. There are 12 residues in the CDR3. Germline lookup yields CDR1 MDHEN and CDR2 SYDVKM. The CDR3 bases are TGTGCCAGCAGTTTGGGGCAGTATGGCTACACCTTC. Translated: CASSLGQYGYTF.

Here the CDR3 reads CASSSAGVGYNSPLHF. CDR3 DNA: TGTGCCAGCAGTTCGGCGGGGGTAGGGTATAATTCACCCCTCCACTTT. The J gene is TRBJ1-6, the V gene TRBV28; tentative D call: TRBD1 (5 bases). Looked up from germline, CDR1 is MDHEN and CDR2 is SYDVKM. The CDR3 has 16 amino acids. Trimming cost V 4 bases and J 4 bases, with 14 bases left between them.

The rearrangement joins TRBV6-6 to TRBJ1-5; D gene unclear. The CDR3 is 11 residues long. V lost 6 bases to trimming and J lost 11 bases, with 11 bases between them. Germline V CDR1 and CDR2: MNHNY, SVGAGI (reference sequence). For the CDR3, the DNA is TGTGCCAGCAGCCCTTCTGAGGCCCAGCATTTT. Its translation is CASSPSEAQHF.

This clone appeared once. The CDR3 protein is CASSQGEGTGLDYGTDTQYF. The CDR3 region has the DNA TGTGCCAGCAGCCAAGGGGAGGGGACAGGGTTAGACTATGGCACAGATACGCAGTATTTT. The genes are TRBV3-1 (or the pseudogene TRBV3-2) and TRBJ2-3, with 9 bases identical to TRBD1. There are 20 residues in the CDR3. The V and J ends lost 1 base and 1 base, in that order; junction bases with no gene match: 15. The germline V gene has CDR1 LGHDT and CDR2 YNNKEL (reference sequence).

This chain's CDR3 is CATGTGGSEQFF. In DNA form, the CDR3 reads TGTGCCACCGGGACAGGGGGGAGTGAGCAGTTCTTC. The chain couples TRBV19 to TRBJ2-1; 11 bases map to TRBD1. In germline, CDR1 is LNHDA, CDR2 SQIVND (reference sequence). V trimming: 10 bases; J trimming: 9 bases; junction bases outside the gene matches: 5. This CDR3 is 12 amino acids long.

This chain uses TRBV5-1 with TRBJ2-1; D is perhaps TRBD1 (6 bases). Germline CDR1 reads SGHRS; CDR2 reads YFSETQ. V lost 3 bases and J lost 0, with 16 bases in between. There are 17 residues in the CDR3. The CDR3 DNA follows: TGCGCCAGCAGCTGGCCCCTGGGGGCCACCTCCTACAATGAGCAGTTCTTC. Protein product: CASSWPLGATSYNEQFF.

This clone was seen more than once but under ten times. The chain uses TRBV6-5 and TRBJ1-5; 8 bases match TRBD1. The V gene's germline CDR1 is MNHEY and CDR2 SVGAGI. The CDR3 extends over 14 amino acids. Unmatched junction bases numbered 4, after V lost 6 bases and J lost 3 bases. Here the CDR3 reads CASSGQGHNQPQHF. The CDR3 DNA reads as TGTGCCAGCAGCGGACAGGGCCACAATCAGCCCCAGCATTTT.

The chain is built from TRBV28 and TRBJ2-5, with a weak D call TRBD1 (5 bases). The CDR3 runs 14 residues. Germline V gene lookup returns CDR1 MDHEN and CDR2 SYDVKM. Trimming cost V 6 bases and J 1 base, with 12 bases left between them. CDR3 sequence (DNA): TGTGCCAGCAGGGCAGGGCCTGCCCAAGAGACCCAGTACTTC. Its translation is CASRAGPAQETQYF.

This chain joins TRBV20-1 and TRBJ1-5; D unclear. Per germline, CDR1 DFQATT and CDR2 SNEGSKA (reference sequence). Trimming removed 3 bases at V and 3 bases at J, with 12 bases between. The CDR3 runs 14 residues. DNA of the CDR3: TGCAGTGCTAGTTCCGGGGTGCTCAATCAGCCCCAGCATTTT. Amino acid sequence: CSASSGVLNQPQHF.

The chain combines TRBV24-1 with TRBJ1-1, with 7 bases lining up with TRBD1. With 2 bases clipped from V and 7 bases from J, the junction kept 3 bases outside the gene matches. This CDR3 comprises 13 residues. Germline CDR1 KGHDR, CDR2 SFDVKD. Written as DNA, the CDR3 is TGTGCCACCAGTGATTCCCCAGGGGGTGAAGCTTTCTTT. Encoded protein: CATSDSPGGEAFF.

The rearrangement uses TRBV5-1 and TRBJ2-7; TRBD2 matches 7 bases. The CDR3 sequence is 15 residues long. With 2 bases clipped from V and 4 bases from J, the junction kept 9 bases outside the gene matches. CDR1 is SGHRS and CDR2 is YFSETQ in the germline V gene. The CDR3 DNA reads as TGCGCCAGCAGCTTAACCTGGCTAGCGGATTACGAGCAGTACTTC. Residues: CASSLTWLADYEQYF.